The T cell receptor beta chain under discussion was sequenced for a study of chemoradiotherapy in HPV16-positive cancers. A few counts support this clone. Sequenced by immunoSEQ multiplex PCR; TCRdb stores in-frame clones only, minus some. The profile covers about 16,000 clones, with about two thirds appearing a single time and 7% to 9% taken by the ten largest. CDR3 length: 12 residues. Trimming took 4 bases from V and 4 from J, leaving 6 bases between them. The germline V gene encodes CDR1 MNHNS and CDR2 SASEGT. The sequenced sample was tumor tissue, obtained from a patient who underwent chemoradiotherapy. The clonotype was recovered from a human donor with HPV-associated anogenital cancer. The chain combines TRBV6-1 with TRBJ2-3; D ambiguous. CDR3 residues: CASSGLADTQYF. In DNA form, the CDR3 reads TGTGCCAGCAGTGGTTTAGCAGATACGCAGTATTTT.